This TCR beta chain was observed in a study of shared clonotypes between healthy human individuals (dated by TCRdb to 2018 to 2020). Regarding the research as a whole: A couple of women and a few men aged 18 to 49 years were included in the cohort. To estimate repertoire size and how much clonotypes are shared between individuals, the study performed deep sequencing of blood TCR repertoires from about five healthy adults. Libraries were prepared and TCR repertoires were sequenced by different laboratories using diverse techniques, in order to increase sequencing depth and limit assay-specific biases. Per donor, three plates each were used for CD4 naive and CD4 memory, two for CD8 naive, and one for CD8 memory. Leukapheresis yielded between about 0.94 and 9 billion PBMCs per donor. The full study reports these points: Clonotypes shared by all four sorted-subset donors showed higher generation probabilities than non-shared clonotypes. The small number of donors limited the genetic and exposure-history diversity represented. Across a handful of donors, about 4.5% of naive CD4, 3% to 4% of naive CD8, 2.3% of memory CD4, and about 0.4% of memory CD8 clonotypes were shared. Sampling was restricted to blood, and TCR repertoires in tissue are likely to differ from TCR repertoires in blood. Incomplete sequencing was indicated by rarefaction of sorted-subset datasets, despite the large sequencing depth. Pairwise subsampling indicated that sequencing depth was expected to affect the degree of clonotype sharing among donors. Larger estimated clonotype richness was generally found for naive subsets than for memory subsets.

Including cysteine and phenylalanine, the CDR3 has 14 amino acids. The read is trimmed to its CDR3 DNA, 42 bases read in frame from base 1. CDR1 and CDR2 (KGHSH, LQKENI) derive from the germline V gene. From V the trimming removes 4 bases and from J it removes 9 bases, while the gene matches leave 4 bases of the junction unaccounted for. TCR CDR3 regions were amplified from genomic DNA by multiplex PCR using the deep immunoSEQ assay. Extracted genomic DNA from each cell subset was spread evenly across all wells of several immunoSEQ 96-well plates, with each plate serving as a replicate. For sorted subsets, about 200 ng genomic DNA, equal to about 30,000 T cell genomes, was loaded into each replicate PCR. Purified libraries were quantified with a Qubit 3.0 fluorometer, sized on a Bioanalyzer 2100, and re-quantified with the KAPA Library Quantification kit. Each immunoSEQ 96-well plate was sequenced on its own single-read 150-cycle Illumina NextSeq 550 flow cell. The original methods were these. Because only junctional sequences without quality scores were contained in the immunoSEQ output, filtering matching that applied to full-length reads could not be performed. Sequences were annotated with PyIR, a Python wrapper for IgBLAST v1.9, using IMGT germline references to assign V/J genes and CDR3. Any read was removed if the V/J assignment was weak (E-value above 1e-6), the CDR3 was missing, or the read contained stop codons, out-of-frame junctions, or ambiguous translated residues. A V3J clonotype was defined by an identical inferred V gene, J gene, and CDR3 amino acid sequence. Percentage overlap between repertoires was computed as shared unique clonotypes divided by the size of the smaller repertoire. RTK rarefaction, the Chao1 estimator, and Recon v2.1 estimates of unobserved clonotypes were used to assess repertoire richness. Generation probabilities were computed with OLGA for all TCRbeta clonotypes obtained by the gDNA method from four donors. Entries here come from immuneACCESS through TCRdb and include only in-frame sequences with V and J called. Some clones fail to appear in such tables; in the studies checked, an unresolved V gene covers under half of the shortfall, and the cause of the remainder is unknown. V and J calls and clone size come straight from that table; D and trimming were deduced from the DNA. This sample holds roughly 2.5 million clones; 85% to 95% were observed only once. The ten largest clones add up to roughly 0.13% of the sample.

Concerning this clone itself: Its specific antigen is unknown. Base qualities were left out, and no much larger clone turns up one base away.

The donors were healthy, HIV-negative adults with no recently reported acute infections or vaccinations. Only Caucasian adults living in Nashville, Tennessee, USA were represented among the donors. CD4+ T cells were enriched by magnetic negative selection; naive cells were then positively selected on CD45RA, and the negative fraction formed the memory subset. After blood collection by leukapheresis, PBMCs were isolated using Ficoll-Histopaque density gradient centrifugation and then cryopreserved in the vapor phase of liquid nitrogen. Purity and quantity of every magnetically sorted T cell population were checked by analytical flow cytometry. Each sorted fraction had its genomic DNA isolated and then quantified by UV absorbance on a Nanodrop 2000c.

In this chain, TRBV18 is recombined with TRBJ1-6; 9 bases in the junction line up with TRBD1. The TCR was taken from a man younger than 30 in good health. The sample taken for sequencing was naive CD4+ T cells sorted from blood. Explained via the paper, the cell subset or site label denotes: CD45RA+ positively selected. The CDR3 protein: CASSRTGDGSPLHF. The nucleotide sequence reads TGTGCCAGCTCACGGACAGGGGATGGTTCACCCCTCCACTTT. Extended through the reference TRBV18 and TRBJ1-6 proteins, this CDR3 yields the full variable domain: NAGVMQNPRHLVRRRGQEARLRCSPMKGHSHVYWYRQLPEEGLKFMVYLQKENIIDESGMPKERFSAEFPKEGPSILRIQQVVRGDSAAYFCASSRTGDGSPLHFGNGTRLTVT.